This passage covers 18 T cell receptor beta chains from one sample sequenced in a study of STAT5B mutations in CD4+ large granular lymphocyte leukemia. Produced via immunoSEQ multiplex PCR; TCRdb's table is partial and in-frame only. The sample carries some 34,000 clones, about three quarters recorded once. The sample was CD4+ T cells from blood buffy coats. The receptors were gathered from a human donor in good health.

The chain carries TRBV11-1 and TRBJ2-1, with TRBD1 identical over 10 bases. The CDR3 covers 15 residues. Germline CDR1 and CDR2: SGHAT and FQDESV (reference sequence). V trimming: 5 bases; J trimming: 9 bases; junction bases outside the gene matches: 10. CDR3 sequence: CASSRDRGPNSEQFF. The CDR3 nucleotides are TGTGCCAGCAGCCGGGACAGGGGACCGAATAGTGAGCAGTTCTTC.

By share, this clone counts as medium-sized. The CDR3 is CASSYSDGYGYTF. The CDR3, as DNA: TGTGCCAGCAGTTACTCGGACGGCTATGGCTACACCTTC. The chain combines TRBV6-5 with TRBJ1-2; D gene ambiguous. V lost 0 bases and J 4 bases, leaving 6 bases between the germline ends. The CDR3 is made up of 13 amino acids. Per germline, CDR1 MNHEY and CDR2 SVGAGI.

The chain employs TRBV7-9 and TRBJ2-5, with 9 bases fitting TRBD1. This CDR3 has 15 residues. The germline gives CDR1 SEHNR, CDR2 FQNEAQ (reference sequence). The V gene end was trimmed by 5 bases and the J gene end by 4 bases; junction bases not matched to a gene: 8. CDR3 region: CASSRNRGRGETQYF. CDR3 in DNA: TGTGCCAGCAGCAGAAACAGGGGGCGCGGAGAGACCCAGTACTTC.

The gene calls are TRBV7-8 and TRBJ1-5, with D unresolved. V lost 5 bases to trimming and J lost 0 bases, with 11 bases between them. Germline lookup yields CDR1 SGHVS and CDR2 FQNEAQ. The CDR3 length is 15 residues. CDR3 DNA sequence: TGTGCCAGCAGCCCCGGTAGGGCTAGCAATCAGCCCCAGCATTTT. This translates into CASSPGRASNQPQHF. Full variable domain (outside the CDR3, taken from reference TRBV7-8 and TRBJ1-5): GAGVSQSPRYKVAKRGQDVALRCDPISGHVSLFWYQQALGQGPEFLTYFQNEAQLDKSGLPSDRFFAERPEGSVSTLKIQRTQQEDSAVYLCASSPGRASNQPQHFGDGTRLSIL.

The rearrangement links TRBV2 to TRBJ1-2; D is perhaps TRBD1 (5 bases). Germline lookup yields CDR1 SNHLY and CDR2 FYNNEI. Trimming stripped 2 bases from V and 4 bases from J, with 17 bases between. The CDR3 is 16 residues long. The CDR3 here is CASSELPGNLVYGYTF. DNA of the CDR3: TGTGCCAGCAGTGAACTCCCAGGGAACTTAGTCTATGGCTACACCTTC.

This clone was counted a few times. CDR3 region: CAISGHTYEQYF. The CDR3 DNA sequence: TGTGCCATCAGCGGACATACCTACGAGCAGTACTTC. The V gene is TRBV10-3, the J gene TRBJ2-7; possibly TRBD1 for D (5 bases). This CDR3 spans 12 amino acids. The V gene's germline CDR1 is ENHRY and CDR2 SYGVKD. V lost 6 bases and J lost 2, with 8 bases in between.

The chain combines TRBV19 with TRBJ1-4; tentatively, D is TRBD1 (6 bases). The germline V and J ends were trimmed by 5 bases and 5 bases, with 12 bases remaining between them. Per germline, CDR1 LNHDA and CDR2 SQIVND (reference sequence). The CDR3 has 14 amino acids. The CDR3 spells CASSYRDINEKLFF. DNA for the CDR3: TGTGCCAGTAGTTACCGGGACATAAATGAAAAACTGTTTTTT.

This chain links TRBV29-1 with TRBJ1-1, with 7 bases that match TRBD1. CDR1 is SQVTM, CDR2 ANQGSEA, per germline. The CDR3 extends over 13 amino acids. V lost 6 bases and J lost 0; bases outside the gene matches: 4. In DNA, the CDR3 is TGCAGCGTCTCGACAGGGATGAACACTGAAGCTTTCTTT. Translated: CSVSTGMNTEAFF.

This chain links TRBV7-2 with TRBJ2-1; the match to TRBD2 covers 10 bases. The CDR3 runs to 16 residues. From germline, CDR1 is SGHTA and CDR2 FQGNSA. V lost 5 bases, J lost 8 bases, and 12 bases stayed unmatched. The CDR3, as DNA: TGTGCCAGCAGCCCCCAGAGCGGGAGGGCCGTCGATGAGCAGTTCTTC. Its translation is CASSPQSGRAVDEQFF. Together with reference TRBV7-2 and TRBJ2-1, the CDR3 gives the full variable domain: GAGVSQSPSNKVTEKGKDVELRCDPISGHTALYWYRQSLGQGLEFLIYFQGNSAPDKSGLPSDRFSAERTGGSVSTLTIQRTQQEDSAVYLCASSPQSGRAVDEQFFGPGTRLTVL.

The genes are TRBV18 and TRBJ1-4; D ambiguous. Per the germline V gene, CDR1 is KGHSH and CDR2 is LQKENI. The CDR3 extends over 16 amino acids. The V gene lost 3 bases and the J gene lost 1 base, with 12 bases spanning the gap. Written as DNA, the CDR3 is TGTGCCAGCTCACCGGACCGCGCGCTAACTAATGAAAAACTGTTTTTT. It codes for CASSPDRALTNEKLFF.

This clone occurred a few times. V gene TRBV25-1 combines with J gene TRBJ1-1, with D possibly TRBD1 on 5 matching bases. Trimming shortened V by 1 base and J by 6 bases, and 9 bases separated the two germline ends. The CDR3 length is 13 residues. Germline lookup yields CDR1 MGHDK and CDR2 SYGVNS. CDR3 protein: CASSEFGAPEAFF. CDR3 DNA: TGTGCCAGCAGTGAATTCGGGGCCCCTGAAGCTTTCTTT.

This clone appeared a single time. This chain links TRBV6-4 with TRBJ1-1; no definite D call. The V gene's germline CDR1 is MRHNA and CDR2 SNTAGT. This CDR3 is built from 16 residues. Trimming pared 0 bases from V and 0 bases from J, leaving 11 bases between. CDR3 sequence reads: CASSDSMKSMNTEAFF. The DNA of the CDR3 is TGTGCCAGCAGTGACTCGATGAAGTCCATGAACACTGAAGCTTTCTTT.

J is TRBJ1-4 and V is TRBV2, with 7 bases aligning to TRBD1. The CDR3 contains 14 residues. Germline V gene sequence: CDR1 SNHLY, CDR2 FYNNEI. V lost 8 bases, J lost 3 bases, and 6 bases stayed unmatched. As DNA, the CDR3 is TGTGCCAGCCGACCCACAGGGGCTAATGAAAAACTGTTTTTT. Its protein product is CASRPTGANEKLFF.

The chain uses TRBV13 and TRBJ2-3; TRBD1 aligns across 8 bases. In germline, CDR1 is PRHDT, CDR2 FYEKMQ (reference sequence). J gave up 5 bases and V 8 bases, and 12 bases lay outside the gene matches. CDR3 size: 15 residues. CDR3 DNA: TGTGCCAGCGCGACAGGGGCCAAATCCCTAGATACGCAGTATTTT. It translates to CASATGAKSLDTQYF.

The chain recombines TRBV5-6 with TRBJ2-7, with no clear D. CDR1 and CDR2 (germline): SGHDT, YYEEEE. V was pared by 1 base and J by 0 bases, with 11 bases between. The CDR3 totals 15 residues. Here the CDR3 DNA reads TGTGCCAGCAGCTTGTTGGTCGCGGCCTCCTACGAGCAGTACTTC. It yields the protein CASSLLVAASYEQYF.

This chain connects TRBV6-1 to TRBJ1-1, with a tentative D call TRBD1 (6 bases). Trimming left V 7 bases short and J 5 bases short, with 14 bases between. The CDR3 consists of 13 residues. Germline-derived CDR1 and CDR2 are MNHNS and SASEGT. The CDR3 sequence is CASKQGLTTEAFF. As DNA, the CDR3 is TGTGCCAGCAAGCAGGGGCTAACGACTGAAGCTTTCTTT.

The gene calls are TRBV5-1 and TRBJ2-5; the match to TRBD1 covers 8 bases. This CDR3 region has 15 residues. The V and J ends lost 5 bases and 5 bases, in that order; junction bases with no gene match: 11. In germline, CDR1 is SGHRS, CDR2 YFSETQ. The CDR3 is CASRHDPGGTETQYF. The CDR3 DNA sequence: TGCGCCAGCAGACACGACCCAGGGGGCACGGAGACCCAGTACTTC.

This clone showed up just a few times. The genes are TRBV10-1 and TRBJ1-4; D is unclear. Germline V CDR1 and CDR2: WNHNN, SYGVQD (reference sequence). The length of the CDR3 is 13 residues. V lost 2 bases to trimming and J lost 4 bases, with 5 bases between them. In DNA form, the CDR3 reads TGCGCCAGCAGTGAGGACTTTAATGAAAAACTGTTTTTT. Translating gives CASSEDFNEKLFF.